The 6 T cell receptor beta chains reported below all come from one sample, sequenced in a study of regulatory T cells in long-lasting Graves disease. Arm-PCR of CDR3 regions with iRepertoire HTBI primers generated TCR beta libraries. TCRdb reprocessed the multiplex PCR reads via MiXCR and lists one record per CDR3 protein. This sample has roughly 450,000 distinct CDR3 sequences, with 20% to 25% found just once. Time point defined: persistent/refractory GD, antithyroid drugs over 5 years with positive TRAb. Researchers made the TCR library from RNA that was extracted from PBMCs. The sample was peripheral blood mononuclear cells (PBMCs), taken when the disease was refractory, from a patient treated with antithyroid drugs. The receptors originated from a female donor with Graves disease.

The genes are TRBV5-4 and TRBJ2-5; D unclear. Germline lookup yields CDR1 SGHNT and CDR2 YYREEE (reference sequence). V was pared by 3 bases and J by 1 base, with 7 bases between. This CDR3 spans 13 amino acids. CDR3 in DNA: TGTGCCAGCAGCTCTGGGGTCCAAGAGACCCAGTACTTC. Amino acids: CASSSGVQETQYF.

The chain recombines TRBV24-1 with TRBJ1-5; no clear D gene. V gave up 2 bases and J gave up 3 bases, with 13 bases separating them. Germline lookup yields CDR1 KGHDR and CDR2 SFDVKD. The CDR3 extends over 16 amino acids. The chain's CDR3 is CATSDSGRGFNQPQHF. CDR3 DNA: TGTGCCACCAGTGATTCCGGGAGAGGATTCAATCAGCCCCAGCATTTT.

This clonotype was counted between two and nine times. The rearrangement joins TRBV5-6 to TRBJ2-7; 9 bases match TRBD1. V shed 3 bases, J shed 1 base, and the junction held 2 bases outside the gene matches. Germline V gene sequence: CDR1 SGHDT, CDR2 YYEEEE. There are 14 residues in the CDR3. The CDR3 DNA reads TGTGCCAGCAGCTCACAGGGGGCTTCCTACGAGCAGTACTTC. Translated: CASSSQGASYEQYF.

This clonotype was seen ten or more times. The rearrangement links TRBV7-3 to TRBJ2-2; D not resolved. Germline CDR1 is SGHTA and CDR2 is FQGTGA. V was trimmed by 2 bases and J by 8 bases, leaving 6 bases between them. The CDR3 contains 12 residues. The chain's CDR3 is CASSLASGELFF. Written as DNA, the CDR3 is TGTGCCAGCAGCTTAGCCTCGGGGGAGCTGTTTTTT. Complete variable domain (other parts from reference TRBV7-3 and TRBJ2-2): GAGVSQTPSNKVTEKGKYVELRCDPISGHTALYWYRQSLGQGPEFLIYFQGTGAADDSGLPNDRFFAVRPEGSVSTLKIQRTERGDSAVYLCASSLASGELFFGEGSRLTVL.

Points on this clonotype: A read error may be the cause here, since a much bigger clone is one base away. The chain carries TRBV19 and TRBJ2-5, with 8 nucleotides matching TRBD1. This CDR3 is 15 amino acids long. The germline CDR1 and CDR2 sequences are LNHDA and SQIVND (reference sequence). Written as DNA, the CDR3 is TGTACCTCAACGGATGGCAGGGGGCGAGGGGATACCCAGTACTTC. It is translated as CTSTDGRGRGDTQYF.

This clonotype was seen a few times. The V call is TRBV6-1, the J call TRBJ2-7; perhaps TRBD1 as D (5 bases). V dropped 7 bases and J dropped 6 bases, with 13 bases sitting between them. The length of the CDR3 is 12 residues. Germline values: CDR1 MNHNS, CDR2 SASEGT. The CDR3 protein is CASIGSGREQYF. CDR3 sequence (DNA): TGTGCCAGCATAGGGTCAGGGCGCGAGCAGTACTTC.